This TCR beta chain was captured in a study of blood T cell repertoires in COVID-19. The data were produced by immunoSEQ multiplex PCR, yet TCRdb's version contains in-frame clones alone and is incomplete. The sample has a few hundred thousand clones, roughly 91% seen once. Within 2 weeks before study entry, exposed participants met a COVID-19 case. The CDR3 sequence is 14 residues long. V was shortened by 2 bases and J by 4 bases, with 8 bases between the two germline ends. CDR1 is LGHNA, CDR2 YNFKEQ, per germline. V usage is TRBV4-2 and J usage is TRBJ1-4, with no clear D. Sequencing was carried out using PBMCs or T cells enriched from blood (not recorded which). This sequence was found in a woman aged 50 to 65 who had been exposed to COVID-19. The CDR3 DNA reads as TGTGCCAGCAGCCAATGGGCTTTTAATGAAAAACTGTTTTTT. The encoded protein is CASSQWAFNEKLFF.